This T cell receptor (beta chain) was observed in a study of cytomegalovirus exposure and HLA in healthy donors. Study overall: Earlier sequencing of 150 million to 200 million T cells yielded roughly 100 million unique TCR beta sequences.

This CDR3 contains 14 residues. Per germline, CDR1 LNHDA and CDR2 SQIVND (reference sequence). V was clipped by 2 bases and J by 2 bases; unmatched bases: 2. Study findings and constraints: Presence/absence analyses treated sequencing depth as roughly uniform across donors. In a later analysis, at a false discovery rate of 0.05, 16,951 TCR beta sequences matched HLA alleles. Researchers reported in a later analysis that a missense DCLRE1C variant was tied to TCR beta V- and J-gene trimming.

Primers for the PCR totalled 60 Vbeta and 13 Jbeta. Profiling relied on immunoSEQ multiplex PCR, and the TCRdb table lists in-frame clones only, not all of them. This sample has about 200,000 clones, with around 74% found just once. On this clone: What it binds is unknown.

This TCR was sampled from a girl between 5 and 17 years old in good health and CMV-seropositive. The rearrangement uses TRBV19 and TRBJ1-2; 7 bases align to TRBD1. The specimen sequenced was PBMCs. The CDR3 loop is CASSIQGDNYGYTF. The CDR3, as DNA: TGTGCCAGTAGTATACAGGGGGACAACTATGGCTACACCTTC.